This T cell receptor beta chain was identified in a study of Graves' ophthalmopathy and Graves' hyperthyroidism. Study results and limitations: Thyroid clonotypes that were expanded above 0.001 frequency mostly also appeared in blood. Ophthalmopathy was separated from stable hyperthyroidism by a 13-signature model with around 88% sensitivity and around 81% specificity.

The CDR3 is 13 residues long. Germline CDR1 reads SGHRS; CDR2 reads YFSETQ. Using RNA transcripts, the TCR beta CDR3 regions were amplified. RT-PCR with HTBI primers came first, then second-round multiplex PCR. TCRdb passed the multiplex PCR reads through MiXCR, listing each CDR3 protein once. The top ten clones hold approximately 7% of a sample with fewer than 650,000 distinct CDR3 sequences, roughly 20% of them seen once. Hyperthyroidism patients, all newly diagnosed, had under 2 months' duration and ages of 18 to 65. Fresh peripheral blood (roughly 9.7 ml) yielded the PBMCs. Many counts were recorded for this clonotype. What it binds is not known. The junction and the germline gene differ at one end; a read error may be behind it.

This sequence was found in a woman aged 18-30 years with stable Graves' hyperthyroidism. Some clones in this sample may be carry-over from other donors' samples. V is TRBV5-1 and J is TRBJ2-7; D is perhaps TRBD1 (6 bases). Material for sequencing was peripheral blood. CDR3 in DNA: TGTGCCAGCAGCACCGGGCAGGGGTACGAGCAGTACTTC. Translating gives CASSTGQGYEQYF.